These 2 T cell receptor beta chains came from one sample sequenced in a study of blood T cell repertoires in COVID-19. The repertoire was sequenced with immunoSEQ multiplex PCR; TCRdb's copy has only in-frame clones and lacks some. The sample holds about 360,000 clones, 85% to 90% seen once. Sequenced material: peripheral blood. Receptors were obtained from a human donor in a cohort sampled during active COVID-19.

This rearrangement joins TRBV5-1 to TRBJ1-6; 10 bases align to TRBD1. The junction had 9 bases not matched to a gene; V was cut back by 7 bases and J by 11 bases. Germline CDR1 and CDR2: SGHRS and YFSETQ. This CDR3 is built from 14 residues. CDR3 loop: CASRAGTGVAPLHF. The DNA of the CDR3 is TGCGCCAGCCGAGCGGGGACAGGGGTGGCACCCCTCCACTTT.

The chain has TRBV7-2 and TRBJ2-1, with 13 bases lining up with TRBD2. The germline V gene encodes CDR1 SGHTA and CDR2 FQGNSA. CDR3 length equals 17 residues. The ends lost 5 bases at V and 12 bases at J; junction bases unmatched: 16. This chain's CDR3 is CASSPKWATSGGQGQFF. The CDR3 nucleotides read TGTGCCAGCAGCCCGAAGTGGGCGACTAGCGGGGGGCAAGGGCAGTTCTTC.